This T cell receptor (beta chain) is from a study of blood T cell repertoires in COVID-19. Some clones are missing from TCRdb's copy, which holds only in-frame ones; the method was immunoSEQ multiplex PCR. The sample gives around 110,000 clones, over 80% of which show up once; 0.83% is in the top ten. Sequenced: peripheral blood. This clonotype originated in a woman between 65 and 79 years old with acute or convalescent COVID-19.

The CDR3 DNA reads as TGTGCCAGCAGCCAAGGGACAGGGGTCTCACCCCTCCACTTT. Its protein product is CASSQGTGVSPLHF. This sequence joins TRBV3-1 (or the pseudogene TRBV3-2) and TRBJ1-6; 9 bases agree with TRBD1. The CDR3 length is 14 residues. The junction had 2 bases not matched to a gene; V was cut back by 1 base and J by 10 bases. Germline V lookup: CDR1 LGHDT, CDR2 YNNKEL (reference sequence).